One sample yielded the 21 T cell receptor beta chains listed below, sequenced in a study of cytomegalovirus exposure and HLA in healthy donors. The study ran its PCR with 60 Vbeta and 13 Jbeta primers. The data were produced by immunoSEQ multiplex PCR, yet TCRdb's version contains in-frame clones alone and is incomplete. The table has 95,000 to 100,000 clones, over 80% seen once. Sequencing was carried out using PBMCs. All receptors derive from a female donor in good health and CMV-seropositive.

This chain joins TRBV5-4 and TRBJ2-2, with D possibly matching TRBD2 (7 bases). Trimming shortened V by 0 bases and J by 4 bases, and 13 bases separated the two germline ends. The V gene's germline CDR1 is SGHNT and CDR2 YYREEE (reference sequence). This CDR3 contains 16 residues. The CDR3 coding sequence is TGTGCCAGCAGCTTGGGGCAGGGGAGGGGCACCGGGGAGCTGTTTTTT. Its translation is CASSLGQGRGTGELFF.

This rearrangement joins TRBV10-1 to TRBJ1-1, with a tentative D call TRBD1 (5 bases). This CDR3 contains 11 residues. Trimming took off 4 bases at V and 8 bases at J, with 8 bases between the two ends. Germline CDR1 is WNHNN and CDR2 is SYGVQD (reference sequence). The CDR3 DNA reads as TGCGCCAGCAGTGGCCCAGGGGAAGCTTTCTTT. Amino acid sequence: CASSGPGEAFF.

The chain links TRBV29-1 to TRBJ2-1; 10 bases match TRBD2. Germline CDR1 SQVTM, CDR2 ANQGSEA. This CDR3 is built from 16 residues. Losses at the gene ends were 5 bases for V and 2 bases for J; bases not matched to a gene: 9. CDR3 sequence: CSVPAASGSPYNEQFF. As DNA, the CDR3 is TGCAGCGTTCCGGCGGCTAGCGGGAGTCCCTACAATGAGCAGTTCTTC.

In this sample, this clone turned up a few times. The chain has TRBV19 and TRBJ2-2, with D possibly TRBD2 on 5 matching bases. Trimming stripped 10 bases from V and 5 bases from J, with 14 bases between. CDR3 size: 13 residues. Germline-derived CDR1 and CDR2 are LNHDA and SQIVND (reference sequence). In DNA form, the CDR3 reads TGTGCCACGGGCCCTCCGGGGACCGGGGAGCTGTTTTTT. It codes for CATGPPGTGELFF.

The gene calls are TRBV6-5 and TRBJ1-5; 7 bases are a match to TRBD1. The germline V gene encodes CDR1 MNHEY and CDR2 SVGAGI. Trimming removed 6 bases from V and 4 bases from J; junction bases left unmatched: 6. The CDR3 is 14 amino acids. CDR3 DNA: TGTGCCAGCAGCCGGGACAGTCGAAATCAGCCCCAGCATTTT. Translation: CASSRDSRNQPQHF.

In this sample, this clone turned up a few times. The chain combines TRBV30 with TRBJ2-5; weak D call: TRBD1 (6 bases). This CDR3 is 14 amino acids long. Trimming removed 0 bases from V and 2 bases from J, with 10 bases in between. The germline V gene has CDR1 GTSNPN and CDR2 SVGIG (reference sequence). CDR3 DNA: TGTGCCTGGAGTGTATGGGGGCTTCAAGAGACCCAGTACTTC. It yields the protein CAWSVWGLQETQYF. Looking up the rest from reference TRBV30 and TRBJ2-5 gives the full variable domain: SQTIHQWPATLVQPVGSPLSLECTVEGTSNPNLYWYRQAAGRGLQLLFYSVGIGQISSEVPQNLSASRPQDRQFILSSKKLLLSDSGFYLCAWSVWGLQETQYFGPGTRLLVL.

This chain links TRBV19 with TRBJ1-3; 8 nucleotides align to TRBD1. The CDR3 spans 15 residues. V gave up 6 bases and J gave up 2 bases; unmatched junction bases: 6. From germline, CDR1 is LNHDA and CDR2 SQIVND (reference sequence). The CDR3 coding sequence is TGTGCCAGTAGGCTGATACAGGGGGCTGGAAACACCATATATTTT. This sequence encodes CASRLIQGAGNTIYF.

V usage is TRBV28 and J usage is TRBJ1-4; D is unclear. Germline loops: CDR1 MDHEN, CDR2 SYDVKM. CDR3 size: 16 residues. Trimming removed 4 bases from V and 0 bases from J, with 12 bases in between. The CDR3 sequence: CASSSDRLSTNEKLFF. CDR3 sequence (DNA): TGTGCCAGCAGTTCCGATAGACTGTCAACTAATGAAAAACTGTTTTTT.

The J gene is TRBJ1-4, the V gene TRBV5-4; 7 bases line up with TRBD1. Germline V gives CDR1 SGHNT, CDR2 YYREEE (reference sequence). This CDR3 has 16 amino acids. The trim removed 5 bases at V and 7 bases at J, leaving 14 bases unmatched. The CDR3 nucleotides read TGTGCCAGCAGTTCCTATCAAAGGGGGCCTGTTGAAAAACTGTTTTTT. It yields the protein CASSSYQRGPVEKLFF.

CDR3 in amino acids: CASSATGAQYF. The CDR3 DNA reads as TGTGCCAGCAGCGCGACAGGGGCCCAGTACTTC. V and J are TRBV5-4 and TRBJ2-5, with TRBD1 identical over 8 bases. Germline CDR1 reads SGHNT; CDR2 reads YYREEE (reference sequence). This CDR3 comprises 11 residues. The V and J ends lost 4 bases and 9 bases, in that order; junction bases with no gene match: 2.

This sequence joins TRBV10-1 and TRBJ1-3; D might be TRBD1 (5 bases). V was trimmed by 7 bases and J by 0 bases, leaving 13 bases between them. The CDR3 covers 15 residues. The V gene's germline CDR1 is WNHNN and CDR2 SYGVQD (reference sequence). CDR3 protein: CASTRQIGSGNTIYF. CDR3 nucleotides: TGCGCCAGCACCCGACAGATAGGCTCTGGAAACACCATATATTTT.

The rearrangement joins TRBV5-8 to TRBJ2-1, with TRBD2 identical over 7 bases. J gave up 3 bases and V 0 bases, and 3 bases lay outside the gene matches. This CDR3 comprises 15 residues. The germline V gene has CDR1 SGHTS and CDR2 YDEGEE. The CDR3 reads CASSLAGTNYNEQFF. The DNA of the CDR3 is TGTGCCAGCAGCTTGGCTGGGACTAACTACAATGAGCAGTTCTTC.

The genes are TRBV7-6 and TRBJ2-1; the match to TRBD2 covers 14 bases. V lost 5 bases and J lost 1; bases outside the gene matches: 4. Per germline, CDR1 SGHVS and CDR2 FNYEAQ. The CDR3 length is 17 residues. CDR3 protein: CASSRTSGGPSYNEQFF. The CDR3 nucleotides read TGTGCCAGCAGCCGGACTAGCGGGGGGCCGTCCTACAATGAGCAGTTCTTC.

This clone was seen once. CDR3 bases: TGTGCCAGCTCACCACGGACAGGGGGCAAGGAGATGAGCTCTGGGGCCAACGTCCTGACTTTC. Its translation is CASSPRTGGKEMSSGANVLTF. This sequence joins TRBV18 and TRBJ2-6, with 11 nucleotides matching TRBD1. The V gene end was trimmed by 1 base and the J gene end by 0 bases; junction bases not matched to a gene: 11. This CDR3 is built from 21 residues. CDR1 is KGHSH, CDR2 LQKENI, per germline.

The rearrangement uses TRBV5-1 and TRBJ1-4; D might be TRBD1 (6 bases). Germline V gene data show CDR1 as SGHRS and CDR2 as YFSETQ. The V and J ends lost 7 bases and 7 bases respectively, with 17 bases between them. This CDR3 comprises 14 residues. The CDR3 region has the DNA TGCGCCAGCCATAGTGGGGGGGCAGGTGAAAAACTGTTTTTT. This codes for CASHSGGAGEKLFF.

V usage is TRBV7-2 and J usage is TRBJ1-4; D remains ambiguous. The germline gives CDR1 SGHTA, CDR2 FQGNSA. The CDR3 runs 14 residues. Trimming removed 5 bases from V and 7 bases from J, with 14 bases in between. CDR3 in DNA: TGTGCCAGCAGCCCGGGGATCCTAGGTGAAAAACTGTTTTTT. It yields the protein CASSPGILGEKLFF.

The chain combines TRBV5-6 with TRBJ2-3, with 7 nucleotides matching TRBD1. The CDR3 consists of 18 residues. Germline V gene lookup returns CDR1 SGHDT and CDR2 YYEEEE. Trimming took 2 bases from V and 2 from J; bases not matched to a gene: 14. The CDR3 nucleotides read TGTGCCAGCAGCTTTGGGCCAAAGGGACAGCGACCCACAGATACGCAGTATTTT. Translation: CASSFGPKGQRPTDTQYF.

Note on this clone: The germline gene is not matched at one end of the junction; a read error may be the cause. V is TRBV5-4 and J is TRBJ2-7; 7 bases fit TRBD1. Germline V CDR1 and CDR2: SGHNT, YYREEE (reference sequence). The CDR3 consists of 15 residues. In DNA, the CDR3 is TGTTCCAGCAGCCTATACAAGACAGGGCCCTACGAGCAGTACTTC. Protein sequence: CSSSLYKTGPYEQYF.

The V call is TRBV7-9, the J call TRBJ2-2; possibly TRBD1 for D (6 bases). V was pared by 5 bases and J by 4 bases, with 17 bases between. This CDR3 comprises 16 residues. Germline CDR1 is SEHNR and CDR2 is FQNEAQ (reference sequence). CDR3 region: CASSPSPGAGTGELFF. CDR3 nucleotides: TGTGCCAGCAGCCCCAGTCCAGGGGCAGGCACCGGGGAGCTGTTTTTT.

The rearrangement joins TRBV9 to TRBJ2-5; 8 bases agree with TRBD1. Per germline, CDR1 SGDLS and CDR2 YYNGEE. This CDR3 region has 16 residues. V gave up 2 bases and J gave up 4 bases; unmatched junction bases: 10. CDR3 sequence reads: CASSVDGTGLRETQYF. The DNA for the CDR3 is TGTGCCAGCAGCGTCGATGGGACAGGCCTCCGAGAGACCCAGTACTTC.

This clone was recorded only once. J is TRBJ1-5 and V is TRBV11-2; 7 positions match TRBD1. Trimming removed 4 bases from V and 4 bases from J; junction bases left unmatched: 7. This CDR3 has 15 residues. Germline lookup yields CDR1 SGHAT and CDR2 FQNNGV. CDR3 in DNA: TGTGCCAGCAGCTGGCGGTCAGGGGGAAATCAGCCCCAGCATTTT. It is translated as CASSWRSGGNQPQHF.